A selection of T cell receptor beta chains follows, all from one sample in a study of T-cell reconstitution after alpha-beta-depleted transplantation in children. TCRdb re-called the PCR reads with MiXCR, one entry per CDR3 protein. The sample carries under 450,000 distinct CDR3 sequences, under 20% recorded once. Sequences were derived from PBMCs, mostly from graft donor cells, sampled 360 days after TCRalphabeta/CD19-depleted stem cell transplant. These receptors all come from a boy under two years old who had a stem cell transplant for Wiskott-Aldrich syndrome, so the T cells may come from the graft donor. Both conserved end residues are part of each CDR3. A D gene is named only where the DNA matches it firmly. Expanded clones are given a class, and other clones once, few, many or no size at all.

CDR3nt: TGTGCCAGCAGTAAATCAGCGGGGGGACCTTCCTACAATGAGCAGTTCTTC
CDR3aa: CASSKSAGGPSYNEQFF
d_gene: TRBD2
j_gene: TRBJ2-1
abundance: few
v_gene: TRBV27

CDR3nt: TGCAGTGCTAGAGGGGGGGGGAGATACGAGCAGTACTTC
CDR3aa: CSARGGGRYEQYF
d_gene: TRBD2
j_gene: TRBJ2-7
abundance: -
v_gene: TRBV20-1

CDR3nt: TGCAGTGCTAGGCCCCAAGAGACCCAGTACTTC
CDR3aa: CSARPQETQYF
d_gene: -
j_gene: TRBJ2-5
abundance: few
v_gene: TRBV20-1

CDR3nt: TGTGCCACCAGTGATTTACAACAGACTGAAGCTTTCTTT
CDR3aa: CATSDLQQTEAFF
d_gene: -
j_gene: TRBJ1-1
abundance: few
v_gene: TRBV24-1

CDR3nt: TGTGCCAGCAGTTTTGAGTTTAGCCACGTAAATGAAAAACTGTTTTTT
CDR3aa: CASSFEFSHVNEKLFF
d_gene: -
j_gene: TRBJ1-4
abundance: few
v_gene: TRBV12-3/TRBV12-4

CDR3nt: TGTGCCAGCAGCCCCGGGGGGGCGGCCTACAATGAGCAGTTCTTC
CDR3aa: CASSPGGAAYNEQFF
d_gene: TRBD2
j_gene: TRBJ2-1
abundance: -
v_gene: TRBV5-6

CDR3nt: TGTGCCAGCAGTGAACCCAGCGGGGGGGCCGCCGGGGAGCTGTTTTTT
CDR3aa: CASSEPSGGAAGELFF
d_gene: TRBD2
j_gene: TRBJ2-2
abundance: few
v_gene: TRBV2

CDR3nt: TGCGCCAGCAGTTTTGCCCAGGGGGCCTCCGAAGCTTTCTTT
CDR3aa: CASSFAQGASEAFF
d_gene: TRBD1
j_gene: TRBJ1-1
abundance: -
v_gene: TRBV5-1

CDR3nt: TGTGCCAGCAGTTTTGCGGGAAGTTCCTACGAGCAGTACTTC
CDR3aa: CASSFAGSSYEQYF
d_gene: -
j_gene: TRBJ2-7
abundance: few
v_gene: TRBV12-3/TRBV12-4

CDR3nt: TGTGCCAGCATTGCCGTGGGGGCAGGCAAAGGGGGAAACACCATATATTTT
CDR3aa: CASIAVGAGKGGNTIYF
d_gene: -
j_gene: TRBJ1-3
abundance: -
v_gene: TRBV6-1

CDR3nt: TGCGCCAGCAGCGACCAGGGTTCCACAGATACGCAGTATTTT
CDR3aa: CASSDQGSTDTQYF
d_gene: -
j_gene: TRBJ2-3
abundance: -
v_gene: TRBV5-1

CDR3nt: TGTGCCAGCGGGGACCGGGACAGGGACACCGGGGAGCTGTTTTTT
CDR3aa: CASGDRDRDTGELFF
d_gene: TRBD1
j_gene: TRBJ2-2
abundance: -
v_gene: TRBV12-3/TRBV12-4

CDR3nt: TGTGCCAGCAGTTGGGACAGGGCGAGCTCCTACGAGCAGTACTTC
CDR3aa: CASSWDRASSYEQYF
d_gene: TRBD1
j_gene: TRBJ2-7
abundance: few
v_gene: TRBV27

CDR3nt: TGTGCCAGCAGCTCCGGGACAGGGAGTTCCTACGAGCAGTACTTC
CDR3aa: CASSSGTGSSYEQYF
d_gene: TRBD1
j_gene: TRBJ2-7
abundance: -
v_gene: TRBV7-9

CDR3nt: TGTGCCAGCAGCCATAGCGGGGTCTCCTACAATGAGCAGTTCTTC
CDR3aa: CASSHSGVSYNEQFF
d_gene: TRBD2
j_gene: TRBJ2-1
abundance: few
v_gene: TRBV7-2

CDR3nt: TGTGCCAGCAACAAAAAACCCCCACAGGGTTCCCCATCACTGGATACGCAGTATTTT
CDR3aa: CASNKKPPQGSPSLDTQYF
d_gene: -
j_gene: TRBJ2-3
abundance: -
v_gene: TRBV21-1

CDR3nt: TGTGCCAGCAGCATAAGGGCAAGCCCGGGACTAGCGGGAGGCGATGAGCAGTTCTTC
CDR3aa: CASSIRASPGLAGGDEQFF
d_gene: TRBD2
j_gene: TRBJ2-1
abundance: -
v_gene: TRBV27

CDR3nt: TGTGCCAGCTCACCACGCGCTAGTAATGAAAAACTGTTTTTT
CDR3aa: CASSPRASNEKLFF
d_gene: -
j_gene: TRBJ1-4
abundance: -
v_gene: TRBV18

CDR3nt: TGTGCCAGCAGCTATACCCTTGGACAGAGCTCCTACGAGCAGTACTTC
CDR3aa: CASSYTLGQSSYEQYF
d_gene: -
j_gene: TRBJ2-7
abundance: few
v_gene: TRBV7-9

CDR3nt: TGTGCCAGCAGCAAACCGGGACTAGCTAGTGAGCAGTTCTTC
CDR3aa: CASSKPGLASEQFF
d_gene: TRBD2
j_gene: TRBJ2-1
abundance: -
v_gene: TRBV7-6

CDR3nt: TGTGCCAGCAGCCCCGGACCGCCGGACAGGGGGGACACCGGGGAGCTGTTTTTT
CDR3aa: CASSPGPPDRGDTGELFF
d_gene: TRBD1
j_gene: TRBJ2-2
abundance: -
v_gene: TRBV11-1

CDR3nt: TGTGCCAGCAGCTTAAGACAGGGCGGTAGTCGATCCTACGAGCAGTACTTC
CDR3aa: CASSLRQGGSRSYEQYF
d_gene: TRBD1
j_gene: TRBJ2-7
abundance: few
v_gene: TRBV7-2

CDR3nt: TGTGCCACCTTAAGGGGGCTAGCGGCCTACAATGAGCAGTTCTTC
CDR3aa: CATLRGLAAYNEQFF
d_gene: -
j_gene: TRBJ2-1
abundance: -
v_gene: TRBV10-3

CDR3nt: TGCAGTGCGCGGGCGGTCTACGAGCAGTACTTC
CDR3aa: CSARAVYEQYF
d_gene: -
j_gene: TRBJ2-7
abundance: few
v_gene: TRBV20-1

CDR3nt: TGCAGCGGAGTTGACAGGGAAGAGACCCAGTACTTC
CDR3aa: CSGVDREETQYF
d_gene: TRBD1
j_gene: TRBJ2-5
abundance: -
v_gene: TRBV29-1

CDR3nt: TGTGCCAGCAGCCCCTTCCGTCAGCTAGCCAAAAACATTCAGTACTTC
CDR3aa: CASSPFRQLAKNIQYF
d_gene: -
j_gene: TRBJ2-4
abundance: few
v_gene: TRBV3-1

CDR3nt: TGTGCCAGCAGTTTTTCAGAGAACACTGAAGCTTTCTTT
CDR3aa: CASSFSENTEAFF
d_gene: -
j_gene: TRBJ1-1
abundance: many
v_gene: TRBV12-3/TRBV12-4

CDR3nt: TGTGCCAGCAGCGTCCCCCGCGGGGTTTCAGATACGCAGTATTTT
CDR3aa: CASSVPRGVSDTQYF
d_gene: -
j_gene: TRBJ2-3
abundance: -
v_gene: TRBV7-2

CDR3nt: TGCAGTGCTAATTCGGGGGATACGCAGTATTTT
CDR3aa: CSANSGDTQYF
d_gene: -
j_gene: TRBJ2-3
abundance: -
v_gene: TRBV20-1

CDR3nt: TGCAGTGCCCCTAAAGGGGGGCCTTTAAGAAATGAGCAGTTCTTC
CDR3aa: CSAPKGGPLRNEQFF
d_gene: -
j_gene: TRBJ2-1
abundance: few
v_gene: TRBV20-1

CDR3nt: TGCGCCAGCAGCTTGCATAGGCCCCAAGAGACCCAGTACTTC
CDR3aa: CASSLHRPQETQYF
d_gene: -
j_gene: TRBJ2-5
abundance: -
v_gene: TRBV5-1

CDR3nt: TGTGCCACCGCTCCAGGGGGCGCGGTTCAGCCCCAGCATTTT
CDR3aa: CATAPGGAVQPQHF
d_gene: TRBD1
j_gene: TRBJ1-5
abundance: -
v_gene: TRBV6-1

CDR3nt: TGTGCCAGCTCACCATGGGGCAGGGTGGCGAACACTGAAGCTTTCTTT
CDR3aa: CASSPWGRVANTEAFF
d_gene: -
j_gene: TRBJ1-1
abundance: -
v_gene: TRBV18

CDR3nt: TGTGCCAGCAGTGAAGCGGGCAGAACAGATACGCAGTATTTT
CDR3aa: CASSEAGRTDTQYF
d_gene: -
j_gene: TRBJ2-3
abundance: few
v_gene: TRBV2

CDR3nt: TGTGCCAGCAGTTTACATCAGGGCATCAATGAGCAGTTCTTC
CDR3aa: CASSLHQGINEQFF
d_gene: -
j_gene: TRBJ2-1
abundance: few
v_gene: TRBV12-3/TRBV12-4

CDR3nt: TGTGCCAGCAGCTTGCGGGGAAGAGGTAACTCCTACGAGCAGTACTTC
CDR3aa: CASSLRGRGNSYEQYF
d_gene: -
j_gene: TRBJ2-7
abundance: -
v_gene: TRBV11-2

CDR3nt: TGTGCCAGCAGCTTGGGGGCGGCGAGCTCCTACAATGAGCAGTTCTTC
CDR3aa: CASSLGAASSYNEQFF
d_gene: -
j_gene: TRBJ2-1
abundance: many
v_gene: TRBV5-5

CDR3nt: TGTGCCATCAGTGACAGGGGGCGAGGGTCCTACAATGAGCAGTTCTTC
CDR3aa: CAISDRGRGSYNEQFF
d_gene: TRBD1
j_gene: TRBJ2-1
abundance: -
v_gene: TRBV10-3

CDR3nt: TGCAGTGCTAGCCCGGGGGCGGAGGATACGCAGTATTTT
CDR3aa: CSASPGAEDTQYF
d_gene: -
j_gene: TRBJ2-3
abundance: -
v_gene: TRBV20-1

CDR3nt: TGTGCCAGCAGTTTAATTGTGGGGACAGGGGCAAACATTCAGTACTTC
CDR3aa: CASSLIVGTGANIQYF
d_gene: TRBD1
j_gene: TRBJ2-4
abundance: -
v_gene: TRBV12-3/TRBV12-4

CDR3nt: TGCAGTGCTAGAGAACAGGGAGTAGATACGCAGTATTTT
CDR3aa: CSAREQGVDTQYF
d_gene: -
j_gene: TRBJ2-3
abundance: -
v_gene: TRBV20-1

CDR3nt: TGTGCCAGCAGCTCCAAGCGGGATCGGTACGAGCAGTACTTC
CDR3aa: CASSSKRDRYEQYF
d_gene: TRBD2
j_gene: TRBJ2-7
abundance: -
v_gene: TRBV7-2

CDR3nt: TGTGCCATCAGGACTGGACTGGATACCTACAATGAGCAGTTCTTC
CDR3aa: CAIRTGLDTYNEQFF
d_gene: -
j_gene: TRBJ2-1
abundance: few
v_gene: TRBV10-3

CDR3nt: TGTGCCACTCAAGGGGGGGGGTACAATGAGCAGTTCTTC
CDR3aa: CATQGGGYNEQFF
d_gene: -
j_gene: TRBJ2-1
abundance: few
v_gene: TRBV24-1

CDR3nt: TGTGCCAGCAGTTACTCACTAGCGGGGGACGGAGCCTACGAGCAGTACTTC
CDR3aa: CASSYSLAGDGAYEQYF
d_gene: TRBD2
j_gene: TRBJ2-7
abundance: -
v_gene: TRBV6-2/TRBV6-3

CDR3nt: TGTGCCAGCAGTCAGACGTTCTATGGCTACACCTTC
CDR3aa: CASSQTFYGYTF
d_gene: -
j_gene: TRBJ1-2
abundance: -
v_gene: TRBV12-3/TRBV12-4

CDR3nt: TGTGCCAGCAGCTCCTCTCGTCGGGTCCCGGGAGAGCAGTACTTC
CDR3aa: CASSSSRRVPGEQYF
d_gene: -
j_gene: TRBJ2-7
abundance: -
v_gene: TRBV7-9

CDR3nt: TGTGCCAGCTCACCACCGCTTTCTAGCGGGAGGGAGCTTGAGCAGTTCTTC
CDR3aa: CASSPPLSSGRELEQFF
d_gene: TRBD2
j_gene: TRBJ2-1
abundance: -
v_gene: TRBV18

CDR3nt: TGTGCCAGCAGCCAAGCGGGATCCTATAATTCACCCCTCCACTTT
CDR3aa: CASSQAGSYNSPLHF
d_gene: -
j_gene: TRBJ1-6
abundance: -
v_gene: TRBV3-1

CDR3nt: TGTGCTAGTGGTTTGCTGGCTCCATCTGGGCGGTTCACCGGGGAGCTGTTTTTT
CDR3aa: CASGLLAPSGRFTGELFF
d_gene: -
j_gene: TRBJ2-2
abundance: few
v_gene: TRBV12-5

CDR3nt: TGCAGCGTTAGGACAGGGGGAATAGATACGCAGTATTTT
CDR3aa: CSVRTGGIDTQYF
d_gene: TRBD1
j_gene: TRBJ2-3
abundance: -
v_gene: TRBV29-1

CDR3nt: TGTGCCAGCAGCGTTGGATGGTCCTTCCGGCTCTACGAGCAGTACTTC
CDR3aa: CASSVGWSFRLYEQYF
d_gene: -
j_gene: TRBJ2-7
abundance: -
v_gene: TRBV5-6

CDR3nt: TGTGCCAGCAGCGACCCGGTGAGGGGCACAGATACGCAGTATTTT
CDR3aa: CASSDPVRGTDTQYF
d_gene: -
j_gene: TRBJ2-3
abundance: few
v_gene: TRBV7-9

CDR3nt: TGTGCCACCAGTGGGCTCTCAGGGGGCACAGATACGCAGTATTTT
CDR3aa: CATSGLSGGTDTQYF
d_gene: -
j_gene: TRBJ2-3
abundance: many
v_gene: TRBV24-1

CDR3nt: TGTGCCAGCAGCTTAAACAGCCCTGGCTACACCTTC
CDR3aa: CASSLNSPGYTF
d_gene: -
j_gene: TRBJ1-2
abundance: many
v_gene: TRBV7-9

CDR3nt: TGTGCCAGCAGCCCCCGAAGGACGTCTACTTACGAGCAGTACTTC
CDR3aa: CASSPRRTSTYEQYF
d_gene: -
j_gene: TRBJ2-7
abundance: many
v_gene: TRBV7-2

CDR3nt: TGTGCCAGCAGTGAATGGAGGGGAAGCTACGAGCAGTACTTC
CDR3aa: CASSEWRGSYEQYF
d_gene: -
j_gene: TRBJ2-7
abundance: few
v_gene: TRBV6-1

CDR3nt: TGCAGTGCTTCACTAGCGGGGGTAACCGATACGCAGTATTTT
CDR3aa: CSASLAGVTDTQYF
d_gene: TRBD2
j_gene: TRBJ2-3
abundance: -
v_gene: TRBV20-1

CDR3nt: TGCAGCGTGCGATACAGGGTCGACACAGATACGCAGTATTTT
CDR3aa: CSVRYRVDTDTQYF
d_gene: -
j_gene: TRBJ2-3
abundance: few
v_gene: TRBV29-1

CDR3nt: TGTGCCAGCAGCTTAGGCCAGACGGGGGGGGAGCTGTTTTTT
CDR3aa: CASSLGQTGGELFF
d_gene: -
j_gene: TRBJ2-2
abundance: -
v_gene: TRBV11-2